What follows is one T cell receptor beta chain and its context. Germline lookup yields CDR1 SGHVS and CDR2 FNYEAQ. The CDR3 loop spans 14 amino acids. The ends were cut back, 5 bases at V and 2 bases at J, with 10 bases in the middle. Measured with immunoSEQ multiplex PCR; TCRdb has only the in-frame clones, and not every one. Of approximately 740,000 clones listed, under 80% were seen once; the top ten hold 1.5% to 2%. The sample is drawn from a study of shared clonotypes between healthy human individuals. The source material was memory CD4+ T cells sorted from blood. Subset in this sample: CD45RA-negative fraction. The gene calls are TRBV7-6 and TRBJ1-3; no clear D gene. The receptor was derived from a young woman in good health. Here the CDR3 reads CASSVGSPGNTIYF. The CDR3, as DNA: TGTGCCAGCAGCGTGGGGTCGCCTGGAAACACCATATATTTT.